This record covers a single T cell receptor beta chain. This record comes from a study of blood T cell repertoires in COVID-19. The wider study: Nucleic acid was either cDNA or gDNA, and it came from T cells, B-cell-depleted T cells, or PBMCs.

In the study's own analysis: Amplification from reference gene primers served as the basis for estimated nucleated cell counts. Using immunoSEQ multiplex PCR, the repertoire was profiled, and TCRdb retains in-frame clones only, with some absent. V, J and clone size reflect that table, while D and trimming were determined from the DNA. This table has about 34,000 clones, around nine tenths appearing once. CDR1 and CDR2 from the germline V gene are SGDLS and YYNGEE. The CDR3 has 15 amino acids. V lost 3 bases and J 2 bases, leaving 14 bases between the germline ends. This sequence joins TRBV9 and TRBJ2-5; D perhaps matches TRBD2 (6 bases). This clonotype was obtained from a man aged 55 to 70 with active or convalescent COVID-19. Sequencing was performed on peripheral blood. CDR3 DNA: TGTGCCAGCAGCGGTGGGTCGGGGGTGCAAGAGACCCAGTACTTC. Translating gives CASSGGSGVQETQYF.